A selection of T cell receptor beta chains follows, all from one sample in a study of blood T cell repertoires in COVID-19. Produced via immunoSEQ multiplex PCR; TCRdb's table is partial and in-frame only. The data contain about 150,000 clones, roughly 78% of them seen just once; the ten biggest clones take up under 2%. The sample was peripheral blood. The receptors were gathered from an elderly man with acute or convalescent COVID-19. The CDR3 runs from the conserved cysteine through the conserved F or W. Each record gives: CDR3 protein, V gene, J gene.

cdr3_aa: CASSLALAGGGKGYTF; v_call: TRBV7-2; j_call: TRBJ1-2
cdr3_aa: CASSSLNEETQYF; v_call: TRBV5-6; j_call: TRBJ2-5
cdr3_aa: CASSALLRSDPDEQFF; v_call: TRBV5-6; j_call: TRBJ2-1
cdr3_aa: CASSRFGTDRSYEQYF; v_call: TRBV6-2/TRBV6-3; j_call: TRBJ2-7
cdr3_aa: CASIGQGWAGQPQHF; v_call: TRBV28; j_call: TRBJ1-5
cdr3_aa: CASTTQGANTGELFF; v_call: TRBV5-1; j_call: TRBJ2-2
cdr3_aa: CASSQSDLRGANYEQYF; v_call: TRBV4-1; j_call: TRBJ2-7
cdr3_aa: CASGRGGQETQYF; v_call: TRBV7-8; j_call: TRBJ2-5
cdr3_aa: CASSLIPRQGGYTF; v_call: TRBV27; j_call: TRBJ1-2
cdr3_aa: CASSLSIGLGEKLFF; v_call: TRBV27; j_call: TRBJ1-4